Listed here are 31 T cell receptor beta chains from one sample, sequenced in a study of OX40 agonist ivuxolimab in advanced cancers. Sequencing used immunoSEQ multiplex PCR; TCRdb keeps in-frame clones, though not all of them. The table lists 30,000 to 35,000 clones, over 75% of them singletons, with 11% in the top ten. Sequencing was performed on CD4+ or CD8+ T cells sorted from blood, taken in a trial of the OX40 agonist ivuxolimab. The origin of the receptors is an adult with an advanced solid tumor such as melanoma, head and neck, liver or kidney cancer.

The chain joins TRBV7-9 to TRBJ2-7; possible D gene TRBD1, 6 bases. The germline V gene encodes CDR1 SEHNR and CDR2 FQNEAQ (reference sequence). CDR3 length: 14 amino acids. V was trimmed by 7 bases and J by 2 bases, leaving 15 bases between them. The CDR3 DNA is TGTGCCAGCATGACCGGGGACATTCCCTACGAGCAGTACTTC. Its translation: CASMTGDIPYEQYF.

V usage is TRBV7-2 and J usage is TRBJ1-4; D call uncertain. The CDR3 runs to 13 residues. The germline V and J ends were trimmed by 2 bases and 8 bases, with 9 bases remaining between them. CDR1 SGHTA and CDR2 FQGNSA come from the germline V gene. DNA for the CDR3: TGTGCCAGCAGCTTACCGGGCGGGGAAAAACTGTTTTTT. Its translation is CASSLPGGEKLFF.

This clone is medium-sized by share. As DNA, the CDR3 is TGTGCCAGTAGTATCGGCAGTTCCTACGAGCAGTACTTC. Its translation: CASSIGSSYEQYF. This chain joins TRBV19 and TRBJ2-7; no firm D call. Looked up from germline, CDR1 is LNHDA and CDR2 is SQIVND (reference sequence). The length of the CDR3 is 13 residues. Trimming cost V 3 bases and J 1 base, with 7 bases left between them.

This clone was recorded once. The chain combines TRBV19 with TRBJ2-3, with D possibly TRBD1 on 6 matching bases. Germline CDR1 reads LNHDA; CDR2 reads SQIVND (reference sequence). The CDR3 is 13 amino acids. Trimming removed 6 bases at V and 2 bases at J, with 9 bases between. The CDR3 here is CASRDSPTDTQYF. The CDR3 nucleotides read TGTGCCAGTAGGGACAGTCCCACAGATACGCAGTATTTT.

The chain links TRBV5-1 to TRBJ1-1; 7 bases match TRBD1. CDR1 SGHRS and CDR2 YFSETQ come from the germline V gene. The CDR3 is 15 residues long. The V gene end was trimmed by 4 bases and the J gene end by 2 bases; junction bases not matched to a gene: 8. The CDR3 DNA reads as TGCGCCAGCAGCATCCCTGACAGGGATAACACTGAAGCTTTCTTT. Protein: CASSIPDRDNTEAFF. The full variable domain, rest sourced from reference TRBV5-1 and TRBJ1-1, is KAGVTQTPRYLIKTRGQQVTLSCSPISGHRSVSWYQQTPGQGLQFLFEYFSETQRNKGNFPGRFSGRQFSNSRSEMNVSTLELGDSALYLCASSIPDRDNTEAFFGQGTRLTVV.

This clone came up once. The chain combines TRBV12-5 with TRBJ2-3, with D possibly TRBD2 on 5 matching bases. Germline values: CDR1 LGHNT, CDR2 FRNRAP. V lost 2 bases to trimming and J lost 3 bases, with 9 bases between them. The CDR3 spans 14 residues. The CDR3 region has the DNA TGTGCTAGTGGTTTGAACTCGGGAACAGATACGCAGTATTTT. It is translated as CASGLNSGTDTQYF.

V is TRBV30 and J is TRBJ1-1; D remains ambiguous. CDR1 GTSNPN and CDR2 SVGIG come from the germline V gene (reference sequence). CDR3 length: 13 amino acids. The V end lost 4 bases, the J end lost 2 bases, and 11 bases lay between the germline ends. CDR3 bases: TGTGCCTGGATTGTAGCCCTTAACACTGAAGCTTTCTTT. Translating gives CAWIVALNTEAFF.

The gene calls are TRBV4-1 and TRBJ1-2, with 11 bases aligning to TRBD1. V shed 0 bases, J shed 2 bases, and the junction held 11 bases outside the gene matches. Germline-derived CDR1 and CDR2 are MGHRA and YSYEKL. This CDR3 is 19 amino acids long. In DNA form, the CDR3 reads TGCGCCAGCAGCCAAGATGACAGGGACAGGGGGTTTCGGAACTATGGCTACACCTTC. Translated: CASSQDDRDRGFRNYGYTF.

The chain carries TRBV6-1 and TRBJ2-3; D not certain. V was trimmed by 6 bases and J by 2 bases, leaving 6 bases between them. Germline assignment: CDR1 MNHNS and CDR2 SASEGT. CDR3 length: 12 residues. CDR3 sequence reads: CASSSITDTQYF. The DNA of the CDR3 is TGTGCCAGCAGCTCCATCACAGATACGCAGTATTTT.

The chain employs TRBV11-2 and TRBJ2-7, with TRBD2 identical over 9 bases. The germline CDR1 and CDR2 sequences are SGHAT and FQNNGV. This CDR3 is 16 amino acids long. J was trimmed by 2 bases and V by 1 base; bases with no gene match: 6. CDR3 sequence (DNA): TGTGCCAGCAGCTTAGTGGGTGGCGGGGGGGCCTACGAGCAGTACTTC. Translation gives CASSLVGGGGAYEQYF. The full variable domain, with the rest looked up from reference TRBV11-2 and TRBJ2-7, is EAGVAQSPRYKIIEKRQSVAFWCNPISGHATLYWYQQILGQGPKLLIQFQNNGVVDDSQLPKDRFSAERLKGVDSTLKIQPAKLEDSAVYLCASSLVGGGGAYEQYFGPGTRLTVT.

The chain couples TRBV5-5 to TRBJ1-4; D not resolved. Germline CDR1 and CDR2: SGHKS and YYEKEE (reference sequence). Trimming shortened V by 3 bases and J by 4 bases, and 13 bases separated the two germline ends. The CDR3 loop spans 15 amino acids. DNA of the CDR3: TGTGCCAGCAGCTCCGGTTGGCCTAGTAATGAAAAACTGTTTTTT. This translates into CASSSGWPSNEKLFF. Supplemented by reference TRBV5-5 and TRBJ1-4, the full variable domain reads DAGVTQSPTHLIKTRGQQVTLRCSPISGHKSVSWYQQVLGQGPQFIFQYYEKEERGRGNFPDRFSARQFPNYSSELNVNALLLGDSALYLCASSSGWPSNEKLFFGSGTQLSVL.

V is TRBV15 and J is TRBJ1-2; D might be TRBD1 (5 bases). The V and J ends lost 5 bases and 5 bases respectively, with 15 bases between them. Germline V CDR1 and CDR2: LNHNV, YYDKDF (reference sequence). The CDR3 loop spans 14 amino acids. This CDR3 reads CATSSKGLPYGYTF. As DNA, the CDR3 is TGTGCCACCAGCTCAAAGGGGTTGCCTTATGGCTACACCTTC.

The chain employs TRBV13 and TRBJ1-3; D gene unclear. Germline CDR1 reads PRHDT; CDR2 reads FYEKMQ (reference sequence). This CDR3 has 13 residues. The ends were cut back, 2 bases at V and 7 bases at J, with 9 bases in the middle. This CDR3 is CASSLTGENTIYF. As DNA, the CDR3 is TGTGCCAGCAGCTTAACGGGAGAGAACACCATATATTTT.

V usage is TRBV7-9 and J usage is TRBJ2-1; tentative D call: TRBD1 (6 bases). The CDR3 extends over 15 amino acids. Germline V gene lookup returns CDR1 SEHNR and CDR2 FQNEAQ (reference sequence). V was clipped by 5 bases and J by 8 bases, with 19 bases between them. The CDR3 DNA is TGTGCCAGCAGCCCGAACAGGGAGAGGCTGGATGAGCAGTTCTTC. Translation: CASSPNRERLDEQFF.

The gene calls are TRBV9 and TRBJ2-7, with 8 bases matching TRBD1. With 0 bases clipped from V and 5 bases from J, the junction kept 4 bases outside the gene matches. The germline V gene encodes CDR1 SGDLS and CDR2 YYNGEE. This CDR3 spans 14 amino acids. CDR3 coding DNA: TGTGCCAGCAGCGTAGGGACAGGGAAGAACGAGCAGTACTTC. This sequence encodes CASSVGTGKNEQYF.

This rearrangement joins TRBV10-2 to TRBJ2-5, with a possible D match to TRBD1 (6 bases). Germline CDR1 reads WSHSY; CDR2 reads SAAADI. The V gene lost 3 bases and the J gene lost 5 bases, with 13 bases spanning the gap. The CDR3 runs to 14 residues. In DNA, the CDR3 is TGCGCCAGCAGTGAACAGGGATTCGGGGAGACCCAGTACTTC. Protein product: CASSEQGFGETQYF.

This clone came up once. The gene calls are TRBV5-1 and TRBJ2-7; possibly TRBD2 for D (5 bases). The CDR3 is 15 residues long. The germline V gene has CDR1 SGHRS and CDR2 YFSETQ. Trimming took off 3 bases at V and 3 bases at J, with 16 bases between the two ends. CDR3 bases: TGCGCCAGCAGCTACGGGCCCGAGGGTGACTACGAGCAGTACTTC. The encoded protein is CASSYGPEGDYEQYF.

V usage is TRBV10-1 and J usage is TRBJ2-3, with 7 positions matching TRBD2. The CDR3 is 14 amino acids. J was trimmed by 4 bases and V by 4 bases; bases with no gene match: 5. Germline CDR1 reads WNHNN; CDR2 reads SYGVQD (reference sequence). CDR3 in DNA: TGCGCCAGCAGTGGGGGGGGGATTTCAGATACGCAGTATTTT. Residues: CASSGGGISDTQYF.

The rearrangement links TRBV5-6 to TRBJ1-6, with TRBD1 matching over 9 bases. Germline V gives CDR1 SGHDT, CDR2 YYEEEE. This CDR3 is built from 16 residues. Trimming cost V 2 bases and J 7 bases; bases outside gene matches: 7. Here the CDR3 DNA reads TGTGCCAGCAGCTTTGGGACAGGGTCGGGCAATTCACCCCTCCACTTT. Protein sequence: CASSFGTGSGNSPLHF.

This clone came up once. The J gene is TRBJ2-3, the V gene TRBV5-1; D unclear. V was trimmed by 3 bases and J by 2 bases, leaving 13 bases between them. Germline V gene data show CDR1 as SGHRS and CDR2 as YFSETQ. This CDR3 has 15 residues. CDR3 nucleotides: TGCGCCAGCAGCTCCGGACGGTTGAACACAGATACGCAGTATTTT. This codes for CASSSGRLNTDTQYF.

J is TRBJ1-6 and V is TRBV6-8, with D unresolved. Germline V gene lookup returns CDR1 MNHGY and CDR2 SAAAGT. Between the trimmed V and J ends, which lost 6 bases and 3 bases, there was a span of 15 bases. The CDR3 is 16 residues long. The CDR3, as DNA: TGTGCCAGCAGACACGGCGGCCGTCACTATAATTCACCCCTCCACTTT. This encodes CASRHGGRHYNSPLHF.

This clone is a singleton in its sample. This chain joins TRBV5-4 and TRBJ2-7, with D tentatively TRBD1 (6 bases). The CDR3 spans 14 residues. The germline gives CDR1 SGHNT, CDR2 YYREEE (reference sequence). The V end lost 4 bases, the J end lost 6 bases, and 17 bases lay between the germline ends. The CDR3 protein is CASSARGGKLEQYF. The CDR3 DNA follows: TGTGCCAGCAGCGCCCGAGGGGGAAAACTCGAGCAGTACTTC.

CDR3 loop: CAWSVNTVASPQHF. CDR3 nucleotides: TGTGCCTGGAGTGTTAATACAGTGGCGTCGCCCCAGCATTTT. V and J are TRBV30 and TRBJ1-5; D not certain. This CDR3 spans 14 amino acids. CDR1 GTSNPN and CDR2 SVGIG come from the germline V gene (reference sequence). V was trimmed by 0 bases and J by 9 bases, leaving 15 bases between them.

The J gene is TRBJ2-3, the V gene TRBV5-4; the D is unclear. Germline V gene sequence: CDR1 SGHNT, CDR2 YYREEE (reference sequence). Trimming left V 0 bases short and J 6 bases short, with 5 bases between. This CDR3 has 12 residues. In nucleotides, the CDR3 is TGTGCCAGCAGCTTGGACGGGGATACGCAGTATTTT. Protein product: CASSLDGDTQYF. Drawing the rest from reference TRBV5-4 and TRBJ2-3, the complete variable domain is ETGVTQSPTHLIKTRGQQVTLRCSSQSGHNTVSWYQQALGQGPQFIFQYYREEENGRGNFPPRFSGLQFPNYSSELNVNALELDDSALYLCASSLDGDTQYFGPGTRLTVL.

J is TRBJ1-3 and V is TRBV28; TRBD1 is a possible D gene (6 bases). The CDR3 is made up of 14 amino acids. From germline, CDR1 is MDHEN and CDR2 SYDVKM. The V gene lost 5 bases and the J gene lost 9 bases, with 17 bases spanning the gap. CDR3 nucleotide sequence: TGTGCCAGCAGTCCCCAGGGGAGTCAGAGCACCATATATTTT. It translates to CASSPQGSQSTIYF.

CDR3 residues: CASKSEDTEAFF. CDR3 bases: TGTGCCAGCAAATCAGAGGACACTGAAGCTTTCTTT. The rearrangement joins TRBV7-3 to TRBJ1-1; D uncertain. There are 12 residues in the CDR3. V shed 7 bases and J shed 3 bases, with 9 bases lying between them. Germline CDR1 and CDR2: SGHTA and FQGTGA.

The chain combines TRBV9 with TRBJ2-2, with a possible D match to TRBD1 (6 bases). V was trimmed by 3 bases and J by 1 base, leaving 13 bases between them. This CDR3 is 16 amino acids long. Germline V CDR1 and CDR2: SGDLS, YYNGEE. CDR3 loop: CASSGDRLKNTGELFF. CDR3 nucleotides: TGTGCCAGCAGCGGAGACAGGCTAAAGAACACCGGGGAGCTGTTTTTT.

The V gene is TRBV5-4, the J gene TRBJ2-2; 8 bases line up with TRBD2. The germline V gene has CDR1 SGHNT and CDR2 YYREEE (reference sequence). The J segment lost 5 bases and the V segment lost 2 bases, leaving 8 bases of the junction unmatched. The CDR3 extends over 16 amino acids. The CDR3 nucleotides read TGTGCCAGCAGCTTTTCCCTGCGGGGGGCAACCGGGGAGCTGTTTTTT. Encoded protein: CASSFSLRGATGELFF.

The DNA of the CDR3 is TGTGCCAGCAGCTTTGGAGTCCATTTCTACGAGCAGTACTTC. This sequence encodes CASSFGVHFYEQYF. J is TRBJ2-7 and V is TRBV12-1; TRBD2, the D gene given by the table, was not confirmed from the DNA. TRBV12-1 is classified as a pseudogene. This CDR3 comprises 14 residues.

The CDR3 loop is CASSQDGAGGQPQHF. The CDR3 nucleotides are TGTGCCAGCAGCCAAGATGGGGCAGGGGGTCAGCCCCAGCATTTT. This sequence joins TRBV4-2 and TRBJ1-5, with 7 bases fitting TRBD1. Trimming took 0 bases from V and 6 from J; bases not matched to a gene: 5. The germline gives CDR1 LGHNA, CDR2 YNFKEQ. The CDR3 sequence is 15 residues long.

The chain carries TRBV6-5 and TRBJ2-2; D is unclear. The CDR3 length is 13 residues. The germline gives CDR1 MNHEY, CDR2 SVGAGI. Trimming removed 6 bases at V and 4 bases at J, with 9 bases between. The CDR3 loop is CASSQSTTGELFF. For the CDR3, the DNA is TGTGCCAGCAGCCAATCTACCACCGGGGAGCTGTTTTTT.